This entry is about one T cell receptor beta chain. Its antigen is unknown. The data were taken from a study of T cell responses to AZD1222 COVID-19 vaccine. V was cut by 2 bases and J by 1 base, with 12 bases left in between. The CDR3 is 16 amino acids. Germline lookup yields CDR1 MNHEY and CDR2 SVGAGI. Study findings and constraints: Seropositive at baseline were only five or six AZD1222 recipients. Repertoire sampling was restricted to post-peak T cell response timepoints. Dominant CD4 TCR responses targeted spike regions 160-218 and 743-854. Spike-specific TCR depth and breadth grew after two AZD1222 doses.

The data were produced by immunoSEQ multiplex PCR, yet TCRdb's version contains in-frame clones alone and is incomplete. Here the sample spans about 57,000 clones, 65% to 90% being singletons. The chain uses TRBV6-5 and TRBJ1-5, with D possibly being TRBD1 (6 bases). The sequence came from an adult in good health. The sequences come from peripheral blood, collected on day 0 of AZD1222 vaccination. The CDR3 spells CASSYLGAGSNQPQHF. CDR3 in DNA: TGTGCCAGCAGTTACCTGGGGGCCGGGAGCAATCAGCCCCAGCATTTT.